The 14 T cell receptor beta chains given below trace back to one sample, sequenced in a study of cytomegalovirus exposure and HLA in healthy donors. Primers included in the PCR were 60 Vbeta and 13 Jbeta primers. Sequencing was performed with immunoSEQ multiplex PCR; in TCRdb, only in-frame clones are kept and a portion is missing. The sample has tens of thousands of clones, 60% to 80% seen once. Sequencing input: PBMCs. The receptors stem from a woman aged 40 to 49 in good health and CMV-seropositive.

V and J are TRBV7-6 and TRBJ1-2; 9 nucleotides agree with TRBD1. The CDR3 is 14 amino acids. V shed 0 bases and J 7 bases; nucleotides not matched to a gene: 3. In germline, CDR1 is SGHVS, CDR2 FNYEAQ. The CDR3 loop is CASSLAGTGTGYTF. CDR3 nucleotides: TGTGCCAGCAGCTTAGCCGGGACAGGGACTGGCTACACCTTC.

The chain has TRBV6-6 and TRBJ2-1, with a weak D call TRBD2 (6 bases). Between the trimmed V and J ends, which lost 7 bases and 7 bases, there was a span of 17 bases. Germline V gives CDR1 MNHNY, CDR2 SVGAGI (reference sequence). This CDR3 contains 14 residues. The CDR3 loop is CASTSWGDSNEQFF. In nucleotides, the CDR3 is TGTGCCAGCACTTCCTGGGGGGATTCGAATGAGCAGTTCTTC.

The chain recombines TRBV30 with TRBJ1-6; the D gene is possibly TRBD1 (6 bases). The CDR3 has 14 amino acids. The V end was cut by 6 bases, the J end by 8 bases, with 17 bases between. Germline values: CDR1 GTSNPN, CDR2 SVGIG (reference sequence). The CDR3 bases are TGTGCCTGCCAAAGGGGGGGCTCGGATTCACCCCTCCACTTT. The encoded protein is CACQRGGSDSPLHF. Drawing the rest from reference TRBV30 and TRBJ1-6, the complete variable domain is SQTIHQWPATLVQPVGSPLSLECTVEGTSNPNLYWYRQAAGRGLQLLFYSVGIGQISSEVPQNLSASRPQDRQFILSSKKLLLSDSGFYLCACQRGGSDSPLHFGNGTRLTVT.

The chain joins TRBV6-5 to TRBJ2-3; TRBD2 agrees at 9 bases. The CDR3 runs to 16 residues. The V gene's germline CDR1 is MNHEY and CDR2 SVGAGI. The V and J ends lost 2 bases and 1 base, in that order; junction bases with no gene match: 4. CDR3 nucleotide sequence: TGTGCCAGCAGTTACAATCAGCGGGGGGGCACAGATACGCAGTATTTT. This gives the protein CASSYNQRGGTDTQYF.

The rearrangement uses TRBV7-9 and TRBJ2-3; 9 bases fit TRBD2. J was trimmed by 3 bases and V by 6 bases; bases with no gene match: 7. There are 15 residues in the CDR3. Looked up from germline, CDR1 is SEHNR and CDR2 is FQNEAQ (reference sequence). The CDR3 DNA reads TGTGCCAGCAGGATAGCGGGGGCGGGTACAGATACGCAGTATTTT. Translated, it gives CASRIAGAGTDTQYF.

V and J are TRBV5-6 and TRBJ1-2; no clear D. CDR1 and CDR2 (germline): SGHDT, YYEEEE. Between the trimmed V and J ends, which lost 4 bases and 0 bases, there was a span of 19 bases. This CDR3 spans 17 amino acids. CDR3 region: CASSPGMLGTANYGYTF. The CDR3 region has the DNA TGTGCCAGCAGCCCGGGGATGTTGGGAACAGCTAACTATGGCTACACCTTC.

This rearrangement joins TRBV29-1 to TRBJ1-1; 7 bases agree with TRBD1. Trimming cost V 1 base and J 3 bases; bases outside gene matches: 5. CDR1 is SQVTM and CDR2 is ANQGSEA in the germline V gene. This CDR3 region has 14 residues. CDR3 sequence reads: CSVEATGVDTEAFF. CDR3 DNA sequence: TGCAGCGTTGAAGCCACAGGGGTTGACACTGAAGCTTTCTTT.

A single count supports this clone. This chain connects TRBV7-2 to TRBJ2-2; D is uncertain. Germline loops: CDR1 SGHTA, CDR2 FQGNSA. Trimming took off 2 bases at V and 2 bases at J, with 6 bases between the two ends. The length of the CDR3 is 14 residues. The chain's CDR3 is CASSLLLNTGELFF. CDR3 coding DNA: TGTGCCAGCAGCTTACTGTTAAACACCGGGGAGCTGTTTTTT.

The chain employs TRBV6-1 and TRBJ2-5; TRBD1 might be the D (6 bases). Trimming took off 5 bases at V and 5 bases at J, with 12 bases between the two ends. The CDR3 totals 13 residues. CDR1 MNHNS and CDR2 SASEGT come from the germline V gene. The CDR3 sequence is CASSLTGSETQYF. CDR3 sequence (DNA): TGTGCCAGCAGTTTGACAGGATCGGAGACCCAGTACTTC.

This clone was counted between two and nine times. This CDR3 is also generated by other DNA sequences in the sample. This sequence joins TRBV15 and TRBJ1-1; a possible D gene is TRBD1 (5 bases). The CDR3 loop spans 16 amino acids. Germline assignment: CDR1 LNHNV and CDR2 YYDKDF (reference sequence). V was trimmed by 1 base and J by 4 bases, leaving 16 bases between them. The CDR3 DNA reads as TGTGCCACCAGCAGAGGCGCTGGTGGGGGGGGCACTGAAGCTTTCTTT. It encodes CATSRGAGGGGTEAFF.

This chain links TRBV7-6 with TRBJ1-1; the match to TRBD1 covers 8 bases. The germline V gene encodes CDR1 SGHVS and CDR2 FNYEAQ. The CDR3 has 14 amino acids. V shed 5 bases and J 7 bases; nucleotides not matched to a gene: 9. DNA for the CDR3: TGTGCCAGCAGCACCAACAGGGGGAACTTTGAAGCTTTCTTT. This gives the protein CASSTNRGNFEAFF.

The chain joins TRBV15 to TRBJ2-7; D is ambiguous. CDR1 is LNHNV and CDR2 is YYDKDF in the germline V gene (reference sequence). Trimming removed 0 bases at V and 7 bases at J, with 10 bases between. The CDR3 runs to 13 residues. CDR3 protein: CATSRDRQAEQYF. CDR3 bases: TGTGCCACCAGCAGAGATCGCCAGGCGGAGCAGTACTTC.

This chain links TRBV29-1 with TRBJ2-7; 7 bases map to TRBD1. The CDR3 has 14 amino acids. In germline, CDR1 is SQVTM, CDR2 ANQGSEA. V lost 5 bases to trimming and J lost 3 bases; unmatched junction nucleotides: 10. The CDR3 is CSVTNSGTVYEQYF. The CDR3 DNA follows: TGCAGCGTTACGAATTCCGGGACAGTCTACGAGCAGTACTTC.

This chain joins TRBV9 and TRBJ2-5, with 10 bases matching TRBD2. Per germline, CDR1 SGDLS and CDR2 YYNGEE. The CDR3 length is 14 residues. Trimming at V came to 3 bases and at J to 5 bases, leaving 4 bases not matched to a gene. The CDR3: CASSALTSGETQYF. The DNA of the CDR3 is TGTGCCAGCAGCGCCCTGACTAGCGGGGAGACCCAGTACTTC.